Below, 12 T cell receptor beta chains from the same sample are listed, as sequenced in a study of OX40 agonist ivuxolimab in advanced cancers. The method was immunoSEQ multiplex PCR; TCRdb's version includes in-frame clones alone and lacks a portion of them. The sample lists about 36,000 clones; about 70% were seen once. Sequencing used CD4+ or CD8+ T cells sorted from blood, obtained in a trial of the OX40 agonist ivuxolimab. The receptor set was obtained from an adult with an advanced solid tumor such as melanoma, head and neck, liver or kidney cancer.

The chain has TRBV6-1 and TRBJ2-1; 9 bases are shared with TRBD1. The V segment lost 6 bases and the J segment 7 bases; nucleotides outside the gene matches: 10. This CDR3 has 15 amino acids. Germline V gene lookup returns CDR1 MNHNS and CDR2 SASEGT. CDR3 loop: CASSPDTGGLNEQFF. The CDR3 region has the DNA TGTGCCAGCAGCCCCGACACAGGGGGCTTAAATGAGCAGTTCTTC.

This clone was counted only a few times. The chain is built from TRBV5-1 and TRBJ2-5; D gene ambiguous. CDR1 and CDR2 from the germline V gene are SGHRS and YFSETQ. Trimming removed 10 bases from V and 5 bases from J, with 21 bases in between. The CDR3 spans 14 residues. Written as DNA, the CDR3 is TGCGCCTCCTTCCTCCAGGCCGGGCGGGAGACCCAGTACTTC. It encodes CASFLQAGRETQYF.

The chain joins TRBV28 to TRBJ2-2; 10 nucleotides match TRBD1. The V gene's germline CDR1 is MDHEN and CDR2 SYDVKM. CDR3 length equals 15 residues. V shed 3 bases, J shed 4 bases, and the junction held 2 bases outside the gene matches. The CDR3, as DNA: TGTGCCAGCAGTTTGGGACAGGGGACCACCGGGGAGCTGTTTTTT. As protein: CASSLGQGTTGELFF.

CDR3 DNA sequence: TGTGCCAGCAGCCGACAAGGGAGTCATGAGCAGTTCTTC. Protein sequence: CASSRQGSHEQFF. The rearrangement joins TRBV7-3 to TRBJ2-1; D is perhaps TRBD2 (5 bases). V dropped 5 bases and J dropped 8 bases, with 13 bases sitting between them. Germline loops: CDR1 SGHTA, CDR2 FQGTGA. The CDR3 covers 13 residues.

This clone has just a few counts. J is TRBJ2-2 and V is TRBV6-6; 9 bases align to TRBD1. The CDR3 totals 15 residues. J was trimmed by 6 bases and V by 5 bases; bases with no gene match: 7. Germline V gives CDR1 MNHNY, CDR2 SVGAGI (reference sequence). The CDR3 DNA reads TGTGCCAGCAGTCCGAATACAGGGGGCCCCGGGGAGCTGTTTTTT. Protein product: CASSPNTGGPGELFF.

This clone is a singleton in its sample. V is TRBV5-8 and J is TRBJ2-2, with D perhaps matching TRBD2 (6 bases). Trimming removed 0 bases from V and 2 bases from J, with 11 bases in between. Germline V CDR1 and CDR2: SGHTS, YDEGEE. CDR3 length: 16 amino acids. The CDR3 DNA follows: TGTGCCAGCAGCTTGGGGGTTAGCGGCAACACCGGGGAGCTGTTTTTT. This translates into CASSLGVSGNTGELFF.

The chain recombines TRBV28 with TRBJ2-3; D ambiguous. The CDR3 extends over 13 amino acids. V gave up 3 bases and J gave up 5 bases, with 9 bases separating them. Per the germline V gene, CDR1 is MDHEN and CDR2 is SYDVKM. CDR3: CASSFPPGDTQYF. In nucleotides, the CDR3 is TGTGCCAGCAGTTTTCCCCCCGGAGATACGCAGTATTTT.

In DNA form, the CDR3 reads TGTGCCAGCAGTAGGACAGGGGCCCTCTCTGGAAACACCATATATTTT. Its translation is CASSRTGALSGNTIYF. The V call is TRBV7-9, the J call TRBJ1-3; 9 bases agree with TRBD1. V shed 6 bases, J shed 0 bases, and the junction held 6 bases outside the gene matches. Germline CDR1 reads SEHNR; CDR2 reads FQNEAQ (reference sequence). The CDR3 spans 16 residues. The full variable domain, with the rest looked up from reference TRBV7-9 and TRBJ1-3, is DTGVSQNPRHKITKRGQNVTFRCDPISEHNRLYWYRQTLGQGPEFLTYFQNEAQLEKSRLLSDRFSAERPKGSFSTLEIQRTEQGDSAMYLCASSRTGALSGNTIYFGEGSWLTVV.

As concerns this clone: One end of the junction is discordant with germline, which a read error may explain. The chain has TRBV4-2 and TRBJ2-2, with 7 bases fitting TRBD1. The CDR3 covers 14 residues. Per germline, CDR1 LGHNA and CDR2 YNFKEQ. The CDR3 sequence is CASSKDRVDGELFF. CDR3 sequence (DNA): TGTGCCAGCAGCAAAGACAGGGTGGACGGGGAGCTGTTTTTT.

The gene calls are TRBV10-2 and TRBJ2-1, with D perhaps TRBD1 or TRBD2 (5 bases each). This CDR3 region has 14 residues. Germline V gene lookup returns CDR1 WSHSY and CDR2 SAAADI. V was shortened by 0 bases and J by 3 bases, with 6 bases between the two germline ends. The CDR3 DNA reads TGCGCCAGCAGTGAGTCTGGGGGCTACAATGAGCAGTTCTTC. This sequence encodes CASSESGGYNEQFF.

The gene calls are TRBV7-2 and TRBJ2-6; TRBD2 is a possible D gene (6 bases). The CDR3 length is 16 residues. The germline V gene encodes CDR1 SGHTA and CDR2 FQGNSA. Trimming took 5 bases from V and 1 from J, leaving 12 bases between them. CDR3 loop: CASSLDGTSGANVLTF. CDR3 coding DNA: TGTGCCAGCAGCCTAGACGGGACTTCTGGGGCCAACGTCCTGACTTTC.

The CDR3 DNA reads as TGTGCCAGCAGTTGGGACGGCCACGGCTACACCTTC. Translating gives CASSWDGHGYTF. The chain recombines TRBV6-1 with TRBJ1-2, with a possible D match to TRBD1 (5 bases). Germline CDR1 and CDR2: MNHNS and SASEGT. This CDR3 has 12 residues. The V gene lost 5 bases and the J gene lost 8 bases, with 12 bases spanning the gap.